Sequencing of this T cell receptor (beta chain) was carried out in a study of blood T cell repertoires in COVID-19. This CDR3 contains 12 residues. V was shortened by 5 bases and J by 2 bases, with 5 bases between the two germline ends. Germline V gene sequence: CDR1 MNHEY, CDR2 SVGAGI. Sequencing was performed with immunoSEQ multiplex PCR; in TCRdb, only in-frame clones are kept and a portion is missing. The table records about 380,000 clones, around 92% of them present only once. Sequencing was carried out using peripheral blood. The chain is built from TRBV6-5 and TRBJ2-3, with D tentatively TRBD2 (5 bases). This receptor was taken from a man aged 40-49 years with acute or convalescent COVID-19. Here the CDR3 reads CASSRDTDTQYF. The CDR3, as DNA: TGTGCCAGCAGTCGGGACACAGATACGCAGTATTTT.